One sample yielded the 21 T cell receptor beta chains listed below, sequenced in a study of T cell clones after liver transplantation. Using immunoSEQ multiplex PCR, the repertoire was profiled, and TCRdb retains in-frame clones only, with some absent. The sample carries 45,000 to 60,000 clones, about 88% recorded once. The sample here was CD4+ T cells from blood, taken before liver transplant. Receptor source: a human donor who received a liver transplant.

The chain is built from TRBV7-2 and TRBJ2-3; D possibly corresponds to TRBD2 (5 bases). Trimming cost V 4 bases and J 5 bases, with 13 bases left between them. The CDR3 extends over 14 amino acids. Per germline, CDR1 SGHTA and CDR2 FQGNSA. CDR3 loop: CASSWGVREDTQYF. The DNA for the CDR3 is TGTGCCAGCAGCTGGGGAGTTCGTGAAGATACGCAGTATTTT.

The chain uses TRBV30 and TRBJ2-7; 15 bases map to TRBD2. From germline, CDR1 is GTSNPN and CDR2 SVGIG (reference sequence). V trimming: 2 bases; J trimming: 2 bases; junction bases outside the gene matches: 7. The CDR3 extends over 17 amino acids. The CDR3 loop reads CAWSPIRTSGRAYEQYF. DNA of the CDR3: TGTGCCTGGAGTCCAATCCGGACTAGCGGGAGGGCCTACGAGCAGTACTTC.

The rearrangement links TRBV9 to TRBJ1-3; 7 bases map to TRBD1. Trimming took 4 bases from V and 8 from J; bases not matched to a gene: 12. The germline V gene encodes CDR1 SGDLS and CDR2 YYNGEE. CDR3 length: 15 residues. This chain's CDR3 is CASSPPEGRGDTIYF. CDR3 coding DNA: TGTGCCAGCAGCCCCCCTGAGGGCAGGGGGGACACCATATATTTT.

V usage is TRBV7-2 and J usage is TRBJ2-3, with TRBD2 identical over 12 bases. V was pared by 2 bases and J by 4 bases, with 7 bases of the junction left unmatched. This CDR3 contains 17 residues. CDR1 SGHTA and CDR2 FQGNSA come from the germline V gene. CDR3 sequence reads: CASSLTLLAGGADTQYF. The CDR3 DNA is TGTGCCAGCAGCTTAACCCTACTAGCGGGAGGAGCAGATACGCAGTATTTT.

The chain joins TRBV6-4 to TRBJ1-6, with D perhaps TRBD1 (6 bases). The CDR3 extends over 15 amino acids. Germline assignment: CDR1 MRHNA and CDR2 SNTAGT. V was clipped by 3 bases and J by 5 bases, with 11 bases between them. The CDR3 DNA follows: TGTGCCAGCAGTGAAGGGGGTAACCATAATTCACCCCTCCACTTT. It codes for CASSEGGNHNSPLHF.

J is TRBJ2-5 and V is TRBV5-1; D call uncertain. Germline V CDR1 and CDR2: SGHRS, YFSETQ. The CDR3 spans 15 residues. V dropped 1 base and J dropped 0 bases, with 10 bases sitting between them. The CDR3 DNA is TGCGCCAGCAGCTTGTCCTTCCCGTACCAAGAGACCCAGTACTTC. Encoded protein: CASSLSFPYQETQYF.

The V gene is TRBV4-1, the J gene TRBJ2-7, with a possible D match to TRBD2 (5 bases). V was trimmed by 5 bases and J by 1 base, leaving 18 bases between them. CDR1 and CDR2 from the germline V gene are MGHRA and YSYEKL. CDR3 size: 16 residues. This CDR3 reads CASSVGWGDQSYEQYF. DNA for the CDR3: TGCGCCAGCAGCGTAGGCTGGGGAGATCAGTCCTACGAGCAGTACTTC.

The V and J genes are TRBV10-3 and TRBJ2-5, with D unresolved. CDR1 and CDR2 (germline): ENHRY, SYGVKD. The CDR3 length is 14 residues. Between the trimmed V and J ends, which lost 4 bases and 3 bases, there was a span of 12 bases. CDR3 residues: CAISGPGREETQYF. The CDR3 bases are TGTGCCATCAGTGGACCCGGACGGGAAGAGACCCAGTACTTC.

This clone was seen a single time. V and J are TRBV4-3 and TRBJ2-2, with unresolved D. Trimming shortened V by 0 bases and J by 5 bases, and 10 bases separated the two germline ends. CDR1 LGHNA and CDR2 YSLEER come from the germline V gene. The CDR3 length is 15 residues. CDR3 bases: TGCGCCAGCAGCCAAGATTGGCCAGTAACCGGGGAGCTGTTTTTT. Protein: CASSQDWPVTGELFF.

The chain is built from TRBV5-4 and TRBJ2-5; D is ambiguous. The ends were cut back, 0 bases at V and 2 bases at J, with 5 bases in the middle. The CDR3 is 13 residues long. CDR1 and CDR2 (germline): SGHNT, YYREEE (reference sequence). The CDR3 nucleotides read TGTGCCAGCAGCTTGGTCCAGCAAGAGACCCAGTACTTC. It specifies CASSLVQQETQYF.

The chain couples TRBV10-3 to TRBJ1-1; D call uncertain. Deletions cut 0 bases from V and 3 bases from J, with 5 bases between. Germline V gives CDR1 ENHRY, CDR2 SYGVKD. This CDR3 spans 13 amino acids. For the CDR3, the DNA is TGTGCCATCAGTGAGTCTGGATACACTGAAGCTTTCTTT. Translation: CAISESGYTEAFF.

This chain links TRBV7-2 with TRBJ2-5, with no clear D. V lost 4 bases and J lost 5, with 20 bases in between. The CDR3 extends over 16 amino acids. Germline lookup yields CDR1 SGHTA and CDR2 FQGNSA. The CDR3 region is CASSSYRPTVSETQYF. DNA for the CDR3: TGTGCCAGCAGCTCCTATCGTCCCACTGTATCGGAGACCCAGTACTTC. Filled out from reference TRBV7-2 and TRBJ2-5, the complete variable domain reads GAGVSQSPSNKVTEKGKDVELRCDPISGHTALYWYRQSLGQGLEFLIYFQGNSAPDKSGLPSDRFSAERTGGSVSTLTIQRTQQEDSAVYLCASSSYRPTVSETQYFGPGTRLLVL.

V gene TRBV7-3 combines with J gene TRBJ2-2, with TRBD1 matching 10 bases. CDR1 SGHTA and CDR2 FQGTGA come from the germline V gene. This CDR3 spans 16 amino acids. J gave up 3 bases and V 0 bases, and 1 base lay outside the gene matches. The CDR3: CASSLTGTGDTGELFF. The CDR3 DNA reads TGTGCCAGCAGCTTAACCGGGACAGGGGACACCGGGGAGCTGTTTTTT.

This chain joins TRBV6-5 and TRBJ2-7, with D tentatively TRBD2 (5 bases). The CDR3 contains 13 residues. The germline gives CDR1 MNHEY, CDR2 SVGAGI. Between the trimmed V and J ends, which lost 7 bases and 0 bases, there was a span of 10 bases. Here the CDR3 reads CASTEGLSYEQYF. CDR3 DNA: TGTGCCAGCACCGAGGGTCTCTCCTACGAGCAGTACTTC.

CDR3 DNA sequence: TGTGCCAGCAGCTTTTTAACCGGGACCAATGAGCAGTTCTTC. This codes for CASSFLTGTNEQFF. V gene TRBV5-6 combines with J gene TRBJ2-1, with D possibly being TRBD1 or TRBD2 (5 bases each). The CDR3 is made up of 14 amino acids. V shed 2 bases and J shed 6 bases, with 12 bases lying between them. Germline CDR1 and CDR2: SGHDT and YYEEEE.

The CDR3 protein is CASTGGIGGQPQHF. CDR3 bases: TGTGCCAGTACAGGGGGGATCGGTGGTCAGCCCCAGCATTTT. The V call is TRBV19, the J call TRBJ1-5; 7 nucleotides align to TRBD1. This CDR3 is 14 amino acids long. The germline CDR1 and CDR2 sequences are LNHDA and SQIVND (reference sequence). Trimming took 7 bases from V and 6 from J; bases not matched to a gene: 9.

The rearrangement joins TRBV4-2 to TRBJ1-1; tentative D call: TRBD1 (6 bases). Germline loops: CDR1 LGHNA, CDR2 YNFKEQ. The CDR3 is made up of 13 amino acids. Trimming cost V 4 bases and J 1 base, with 7 bases left between them. The CDR3 sequence: CASSRQENTEAFF. CDR3 nucleotide sequence: TGTGCCAGCAGCCGACAGGAGAACACTGAAGCTTTCTTT.

V usage is TRBV18 and J usage is TRBJ2-1, with a weak D call TRBD1 (5 bases). From germline, CDR1 is KGHSH and CDR2 LQKENI. The length of the CDR3 is 13 residues. V lost 7 bases to trimming and J lost 8 bases, with 15 bases between them. The CDR3 region has the DNA TGTGCCAGCTACACGTCCTGGGGCGATGAGCAGTTCTTC. Its translation is CASYTSWGDEQFF.

This chain uses TRBV5-1 with TRBJ2-3; D unclear. CDR3 length: 15 amino acids. V was shortened by 4 bases and J by 0 bases, with 12 bases between the two germline ends. Germline CDR1 SGHRS, CDR2 YFSETQ. CDR3 nucleotides: TGCGCCAGCAGCGGCGGTTCTCTAAGCACAGATACGCAGTATTTT. Translating gives CASSGGSLSTDTQYF.

This sequence joins TRBV5-1 and TRBJ2-3; D not resolved. The CDR3 runs 16 residues. Germline CDR1 is SGHRS and CDR2 is YFSETQ. V shed 0 bases and J shed 0 bases, with 11 bases lying between them. CDR3 protein: CASSLVLPSSTDTQYF. Written as DNA, the CDR3 is TGCGCCAGCAGCTTGGTACTTCCCTCTAGCACAGATACGCAGTATTTT.

V and J are TRBV11-1 and TRBJ1-1; D possibly corresponds to TRBD1 (5 bases). Germline V gene data show CDR1 as SGHAT and CDR2 as FQDESV (reference sequence). Between the trimmed V and J ends, which lost 4 bases and 6 bases, there was a span of 15 bases. The CDR3 runs 14 residues. The CDR3 loop is CASSSGYGDSEAFF. The CDR3 DNA reads as TGTGCCAGCAGCTCAGGGTACGGCGACTCTGAAGCTTTCTTT.